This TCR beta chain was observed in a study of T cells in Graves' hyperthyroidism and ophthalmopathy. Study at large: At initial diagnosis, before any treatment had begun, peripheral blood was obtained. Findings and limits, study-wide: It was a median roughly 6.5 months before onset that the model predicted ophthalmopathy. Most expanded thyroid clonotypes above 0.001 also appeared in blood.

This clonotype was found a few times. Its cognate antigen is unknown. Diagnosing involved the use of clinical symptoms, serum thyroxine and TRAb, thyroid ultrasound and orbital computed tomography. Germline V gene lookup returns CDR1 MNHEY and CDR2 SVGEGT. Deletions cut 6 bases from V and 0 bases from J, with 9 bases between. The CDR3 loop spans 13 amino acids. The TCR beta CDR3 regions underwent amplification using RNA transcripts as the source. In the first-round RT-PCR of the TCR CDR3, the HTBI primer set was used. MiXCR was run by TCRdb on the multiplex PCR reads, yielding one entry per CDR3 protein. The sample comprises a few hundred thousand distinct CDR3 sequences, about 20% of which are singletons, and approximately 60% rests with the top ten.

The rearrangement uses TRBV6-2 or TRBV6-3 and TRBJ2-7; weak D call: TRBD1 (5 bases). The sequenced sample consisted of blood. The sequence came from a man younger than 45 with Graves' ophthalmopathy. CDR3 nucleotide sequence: TGTGCCAGCAGGGGGCCCTTCTCCTACGAGCAGTACTTC. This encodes CASRGPFSYEQYF.